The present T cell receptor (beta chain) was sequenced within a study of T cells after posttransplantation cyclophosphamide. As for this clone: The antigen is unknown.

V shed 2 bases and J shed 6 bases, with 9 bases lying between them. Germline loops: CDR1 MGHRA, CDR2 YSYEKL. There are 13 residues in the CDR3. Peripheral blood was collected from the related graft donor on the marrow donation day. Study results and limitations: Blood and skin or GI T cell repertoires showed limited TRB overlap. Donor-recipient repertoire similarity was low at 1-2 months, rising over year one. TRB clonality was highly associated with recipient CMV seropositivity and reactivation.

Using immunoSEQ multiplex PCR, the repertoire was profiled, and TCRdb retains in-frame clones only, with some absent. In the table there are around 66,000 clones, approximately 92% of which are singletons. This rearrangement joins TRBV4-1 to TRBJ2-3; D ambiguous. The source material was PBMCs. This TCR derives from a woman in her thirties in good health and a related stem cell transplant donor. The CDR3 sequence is CASSQIPPDTQYF. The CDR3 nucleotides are TGCGCCAGCAGCCAAATTCCACCTGATACGCAGTATTTT.